The entry below describes one TCR beta chain. What antigen it recognizes has not been identified. It has no much larger one-base neighbor in the sample; base qualities were not kept. These data belong to a study of T cell responses to AZD1222 COVID-19 vaccine (dated by TCRdb to the early 2020s). The study in broad terms: AZD1222 recipients whose second dose came at about 4 weeks and those whose second dose came at about 12 weeks were combined into one group, since spike-specific TCR depth and breadth did not differ between the two schedules. Enrollment into the trials was organized by age into subgroups of 18-55, 56-69 and 70-plus years, and those subgroups contained roughly 150, 30 and 60 TCR-sequenced participants, respectively. A total of 230 or so trial participants underwent TCR sequencing, of whom around 200 received two doses of AZD1222 and around 26 received two doses of the MenACWY control vaccine.

The CDR3 regions of human TCRbeta chains were subjected to immunosequencing. Regarding the original processing steps: Repertoire TCRs were checked for matches against a reference library of SARS-CoV-2-specific TCRs that had been generated using the MIRA antigen-specificity platform. Breadth meant the fraction of unique TCRs that were SARS-CoV-2-associated, whereas depth meant the fraction of total T cells that were SARS-CoV-2-associated. Each spike-specific TCR was assigned to its reactive spike region and to a CD4 or CD8 class using the MIRA data. Log10-transformed breadth and depth values were compared by one-way ANOVA with Sidak's multiple comparisons tests. The table comes from immuneACCESS by way of TCRdb, which keeps in-frame sequences with V and J called. Part of the clones is missing from these tables; in studies checked, under half for an unresolved V gene and the rest for unknown reasons. V, J and clone size are those of that table, while D and trimming were read from the DNA. The sample includes 150,000 to 200,000 clones, with 85% to 95% observed a single time. Jointly, the top ten make up about 9% of the sample.

Measured from the cysteine to the phenylalanine, the CDR3 is 16 residues long. Only the CDR3 DNA stays, 48 bases, in frame from base 1. V and J are trimmed by 1 base and 3 bases, and the gene matches miss 6 bases of the junction. CDR1 SGHAT and CDR2 FQNNGV are derived from the germline V gene. Per the publication, the time point label means: baseline before first vaccination. The vaccinee samples were drawn from two UK trials, COV001 and COV002, one of which was a single-blind randomized controlled phase 2/3 trial testing AZD1222 (ChAdOx1 nCoV-19) in healthy adults. For TCRbeta chain sequencing, PBMC samples from trial participants were taken at day 0 and at day 28 after the second dose. Broader findings and caveats from the paper: Spike-specific TCR breadth and depth rose significantly after two AZD1222 doses compared with day 0 and with MenACWY recipients. Participants were mostly white British and included more females than males, and it was suggested by the authors that clonal diversity may have been underestimated. In the small 56-69-year group, the increase in depth fell short of significance, most likely because of low power. Reportedly, almost half of the unique spike-specific TCRs recognized epitopes lying outside the regions that are mutated in the B.1.351 and B.1.1.7 variants. The vaccine-associated CD4 TCRs covered the entire spike protein, and the dominant responses fell in regions 160-218 and 743-854. Conclusions about previously exposed vaccinees are limited because only six or seven AZD1222 recipients were SARS-CoV-2 seropositive at baseline. Because no day 14 peak-response samples were available, repertoires were characterized only after the peak T cell response.

This receptor was identified in an adult in good health. The rearranged segments are TRBV11-2 and TRBJ1-5; 7 bases in the middle match TRBD1. The sequencing used peripheral blood, collected on day 0 of AZD1222 vaccination. The CDR3 here reads CASSLATGFYNQPQHF. The nucleotide sequence is given as TGTGCCAGCAGCTTAGCGACAGGGTTCTACAATCAGCCCCAGCATTTT. Joined to the reference TRBV11-2 and TRBJ1-5 proteins, this CDR3 gives the full variable domain: EAGVAQSPRYKIIEKRQSVAFWCNPISGHATLYWYQQILGQGPKLLIQFQNNGVVDDSQLPKDRFSAERLKGVDSTLKIQPAKLEDSAVYLCASSLATGFYNQPQHFGDGTRLSIL.